The next 20 T cell receptor beta chains were all read from a single sample in a study of cytomegalovirus exposure and HLA in healthy donors. PCR primers comprised 60 Vbeta and 13 Jbeta primers. The data were produced by immunoSEQ multiplex PCR, yet TCRdb's version contains in-frame clones alone and is incomplete. The profile shows around 130,000 clones, around four fifths of them singletons. Source material: PBMCs. The receptors derive from a male donor in good health and CMV-seropositive.

The chain employs TRBV30 and TRBJ2-3; 7 positions agree with TRBD2. Germline CDR1 reads GTSNPN; CDR2 reads SVGIG (reference sequence). V lost 8 bases to trimming and J lost 2 bases; unmatched junction nucleotides: 16. This CDR3 is 16 amino acids long. CDR3 residues: CAGLFWEGGPTDTQYF. CDR3 DNA sequence: TGTGCCGGACTCTTTTGGGAGGGAGGACCCACAGATACGCAGTATTTT.

The rearrangement links TRBV28 to TRBJ2-7; 10 bases match TRBD1. The CDR3 covers 15 residues. After removal of 5 bases from V and 3 bases from J, the junction contained 7 bases not matched to a gene. Germline CDR1 and CDR2: MDHEN and SYDVKM. The CDR3 sequence: CASSERGQGGYEQYF. The CDR3 DNA follows: TGTGCCAGCAGTGAACGAGGACAGGGGGGCTACGAGCAGTACTTC.

The V gene is TRBV6-5, the J gene TRBJ2-3; 8 bases are a match to TRBD2. V was pared by 10 bases and J by 6 bases, with 12 bases of the junction left unmatched. The CDR3 covers 14 residues. Germline V CDR1 and CDR2: MNHEY, SVGAGI. CDR3 bases: TGTGCCACCGGATTTAGCGGGAAGGTGGATACGCAGTATTTT. It encodes CATGFSGKVDTQYF.

This clone appeared a few times. The genes are TRBV6-6 and TRBJ1-1; D is possibly TRBD1 (6 bases). The CDR3 extends over 13 amino acids. Trimming shortened V by 6 bases and J by 4 bases, and 12 bases separated the two germline ends. CDR1 is MNHNY, CDR2 SVGAGI, per germline (reference sequence). CDR3 in DNA: TGTGCCAGCAGGGGGGCCAGGGTCACTGAAGCTTTCTTT. Protein sequence: CASRGARVTEAFF.

The CDR3 DNA is TGTGCCAGCAGTTCACTGACGGGACAGGGGGGCACTGAAGCTTTCTTT. Its translation: CASSSLTGQGGTEAFF. This sequence joins TRBV27 and TRBJ1-1; 11 bases agree with TRBD1. Germline CDR1 and CDR2: MNHEY and SMNVEV (reference sequence). The CDR3 is 16 residues long. Unmatched junction bases numbered 8, after V lost 4 bases and J lost 4 bases.

V is TRBV28 and J is TRBJ1-1; 11 positions agree with TRBD1. The germline V gene has CDR1 MDHEN and CDR2 SYDVKM. V lost 5 bases and J lost 9; bases outside the gene matches: 5. The CDR3 sequence is 13 residues long. The CDR3 nucleotides are TGTGCCAGCAGTAACTCGGACAGGGGGCAAGCTTTCTTT. Its translation: CASSNSDRGQAFF.

The chain has TRBV18 and TRBJ2-7; a possible D gene is TRBD1 (5 bases). CDR1 is KGHSH, CDR2 LQKENI, per germline. The CDR3 covers 15 residues. The V end was cut by 3 bases, the J end by 5 bases, with 17 bases between. The CDR3 loop is CASSPLQGRDNEQYF. In DNA form, the CDR3 reads TGTGCCAGCTCACCTCTTCAGGGCAGGGATAACGAGCAGTACTTC. Full variable domain (rest looked up from reference TRBV18 and TRBJ2-7): NAGVMQNPRHLVRRRGQEARLRCSPMKGHSHVYWYRQLPEEGLKFMVYLQKENIIDESGMPKERFSAEFPKEGPSILRIQQVVRGDSAAYFCASSPLQGRDNEQYFGPGTRLTVT.

This clone turned up a few times. V usage is TRBV30 and J usage is TRBJ2-7; D is possibly TRBD1 (5 bases). Germline CDR1 reads GTSNPN; CDR2 reads SVGIG (reference sequence). V lost 1 base and J 3 bases, leaving 13 bases between the germline ends. The CDR3 contains 14 residues. DNA for the CDR3: TGTGCCTGGAGTGCCGCAGGGCTCAACTACGAGCAGTACTTC. As protein: CAWSAAGLNYEQYF.

The gene calls are TRBV29-1 and TRBJ1-2; weak D call: TRBD1 (5 bases). Between the trimmed V and J ends, which lost 4 bases and 4 bases, there was a span of 13 bases. Germline V gene sequence: CDR1 SQVTM, CDR2 ANQGSEA. This CDR3 is 13 amino acids long. The CDR3 nucleotides read TGCAGCGTTGTAGGGGAATACCTCTATGGCTACACCTTC. It yields the protein CSVVGEYLYGYTF.

The chain links TRBV23-1 to TRBJ1-1, with TRBD1 matching over 8 bases. TRBV23-1 is an ORF; its function is uncertain. With 0 bases clipped from V and 1 base from J, the junction kept 10 bases outside the gene matches. This CDR3 has 18 amino acids. CDR3 amino acids: CASSQSKRPTGENTEAFF. The CDR3 nucleotides read TGCGCCAGCAGTCAATCCAAACGCCCGACAGGGGAGAACACTGAAGCTTTCTTT.

The chain recombines TRBV7-3 with TRBJ2-7; TRBD2 might be the D (7 bases). The germline V gene encodes CDR1 SGHTA and CDR2 FQGTGA. The CDR3 covers 15 residues. V was cut by 4 bases and J by 0 bases, with 13 bases left in between. The CDR3 spells CASSSEGGASYEQYF. CDR3 DNA sequence: TGTGCCAGCAGCTCCGAGGGGGGGGCCTCCTACGAGCAGTACTTC.

The chain uses TRBV27 and TRBJ1-5; 7 bases are shared with TRBD1. Germline-derived CDR1 and CDR2 are MNHEY and SMNVEV (reference sequence). V shed 7 bases and J 0 bases; nucleotides not matched to a gene: 6. The CDR3 has 15 amino acids. The CDR3, as DNA: TGTGCCAGCAAGTTGCAGGGGGATAGCAATCAGCCCCAGCATTTT. Translating it yields CASKLQGDSNQPQHF.

This clone was seen a few times. V and J are TRBV6-5 and TRBJ2-5; D might be TRBD1 (5 bases). This CDR3 region has 13 residues. The germline V and J ends were trimmed by 6 bases and 5 bases, with 13 bases remaining between them. Germline V CDR1 and CDR2: MNHEY, SVGAGI. The CDR3 sequence is CASRPTGRETQYF. For the CDR3, the DNA is TGTGCCAGCAGACCTACAGGTCGCGAGACCCAGTACTTC.

V usage is TRBV7-8 and J usage is TRBJ2-5; TRBD2 matches 9 bases. Unmatched junction bases numbered 11, after V lost 2 bases and J lost 4 bases. CDR3 length: 17 residues. The V gene's germline CDR1 is SGHVS and CDR2 FQNEAQ. The CDR3 loop is CASSLRFAGGHGETQYF. The CDR3, as DNA: TGTGCCAGCAGCTTAAGGTTTGCGGGAGGGCATGGAGAGACCCAGTACTTC.

This clone was recorded once. The chain links TRBV6-5 to TRBJ2-7; D call uncertain. This CDR3 has 14 amino acids. Trimming pared 5 bases from V and 0 bases from J, leaving 11 bases between. Germline V gene data show CDR1 as MNHEY and CDR2 as SVGAGI. The CDR3 loop is CASSVDWNSYEQYF. The CDR3 nucleotides are TGTGCCAGCAGTGTCGACTGGAACTCCTACGAGCAGTACTTC.

V gene TRBV9 combines with J gene TRBJ2-2; tentative D call: TRBD1 (7 bases). Germline CDR1 and CDR2: SGDLS and YYNGEE. Trimming shortened V by 0 bases and J by 4 bases, and 16 bases separated the two germline ends. The CDR3 has 17 amino acids. The CDR3 sequence: CASSVVFGGGITGELFF. As DNA, the CDR3 is TGTGCCAGCAGCGTAGTGTTTGGAGGGGGCATCACCGGGGAGCTGTTTTTT.

V is TRBV25-1 and J is TRBJ1-3; 7 bases line up with TRBD1. The CDR3 consists of 17 residues. The V segment lost 6 bases and the J segment 4 bases; nucleotides outside the gene matches: 15. Germline values: CDR1 MGHDK, CDR2 SYGVNS. CDR3 in amino acids: CASSHCPYRGMGNTIYF. For the CDR3, the DNA is TGTGCCAGCAGCCATTGCCCCTACAGGGGAATGGGAAACACCATATATTTT.

The table lists this clone with a few counts. The rearrangement joins TRBV5-1 to TRBJ1-1; 8 bases are shared with TRBD1. J lost 2 bases, V lost 4 bases, and 7 bases had no gene match. The CDR3 spans 15 residues. The germline V gene encodes CDR1 SGHRS and CDR2 YFSETQ. CDR3 region: CASSPDRGVNTEAFF. The DNA of the CDR3 is TGCGCCAGCAGCCCTGACAGGGGAGTAAACACTGAAGCTTTCTTT. Using reference TRBV5-1 and TRBJ1-1 for the parts outside the CDR3, the full variable domain is KAGVTQTPRYLIKTRGQQVTLSCSPISGHRSVSWYQQTPGQGLQFLFEYFSETQRNKGNFPGRFSGRQFSNSRSEMNVSTLELGDSALYLCASSPDRGVNTEAFFGQGTRLTVV.

The gene calls are TRBV7-8 and TRBJ2-2, with 7 bases fitting TRBD1. The CDR3 is 15 amino acids. CDR1 SGHVS and CDR2 FQNEAQ come from the germline V gene. V shed 0 bases, J shed 3 bases, and the junction held 1 base outside the gene matches. The CDR3 reads CASSLAGTDTGELFF. The CDR3 nucleotides are TGTGCCAGCAGCTTAGCCGGGACAGACACCGGGGAGCTGTTTTTT.

The chain is built from TRBV27 and TRBJ2-5; D possibly corresponds to TRBD2 (5 bases). The assigned J gene may be wrong: the sequence end matches TRBJ2-7 better. The CDR3 has 13 amino acids. Germline V gene sequence: CDR1 MNHEY, CDR2 SMNVEV (reference sequence). Written as DNA, the CDR3 is TGTGCCAGCAGCCCCAGCGGACTCTACGAGCAGTACTTC. Encoded protein: CASSPSGLYEQYF.